Many counts were recorded for the clone carrying this T cell receptor (beta chain). What it binds is not known. The CDR3 runs to 14 residues. Germline V gene data show CDR1 as LGHNA and CDR2 as YSLEER. Trimming cost V 3 bases and J 5 bases, with 10 bases left between them. This entry comes from a study of spatial heterogeneity in lung cancer. Every TCR cDNA molecule carried a tag that served as a unique molecular identifier. TCRdb redid the calling of the 5' RACE reads with MiXCR, one entry per CDR3 protein. In the table there are 12,000 or so distinct CDR3 sequences, about 13% of which are singletons. Time point given: sample taken at primary tumor resection. Study results and limitations: Tracking of tumor mutation counts was seen in expanded intratumoral alpha and beta TCR counts.

This TCR was sampled from a male donor with early-stage non-small cell lung cancer. The sample in question was lung tumor tissue, obtained at surgery. This chain links TRBV4-3 with TRBJ2-2, with a weak D call TRBD2 (5 bases). The CDR3 sequence is CASSQTGKTGELFF. The CDR3 DNA reads TGCGCCAGCAGCCAGACCGGGAAGACCGGGGAGCTGTTTTTT.